The 23 T cell receptor beta chains reported below all come from one sample, sequenced in a study of CD8 T cell repertoires and HIV-1 epitope variants (dated by TCRdb to 2020 to 2022). The protocol used for the library was the immunoSEQ multiplex PCR assay. Imported from immuneACCESS, the table was reduced by TCRdb to in-frame sequences with V and J called. These copies leave out some clones; in studies compared against another copy, an unresolved V gene accounts for under half, and the cause of the remainder is not known. The sample records roughly 4,500 clones, about 67% of which are singletons. The top ten constitute roughly two fifths of the sample. Antigen specificity for these receptors is unknown. The sample taken for sequencing was cultured CD8+ T cells derived from PBMCs. All receptors derive from a male donor with HIV.

The chain employs TRBV9 and TRBJ2-7; D is perhaps TRBD1 (5 bases). V gave up 3 bases and J gave up 0 bases, with 7 bases separating them. The CDR3 runs 13 residues. Germline lookup yields CDR1 SGDLS and CDR2 YYNGEE. The CDR3 coding sequence is TGTGCCAGCAGCGAAGACAGCTCCTACGAGCAGTACTTC. It codes for CASSEDSSYEQYF.

The chain combines TRBV7-8 with TRBJ2-1; no clear D gene. In germline, CDR1 is SGHVS, CDR2 FQNEAQ. Trimming pared 8 bases from V and 4 bases from J, leaving 12 bases between. The CDR3 totals 13 residues. The CDR3 loop reads CASSLGRYNEQFF. For the CDR3, the DNA is TGTGCCAGCTCACTCGGGCGGTACAATGAGCAGTTCTTC. Variable domain in full (rest from reference TRBV7-8 and TRBJ2-1): GAGVSQSPRYKVAKRGQDVALRCDPISGHVSLFWYQQALGQGPEFLTYFQNEAQLDKSGLPSDRFFAERPEGSVSTLKIQRTQQEDSAVYLCASSLGRYNEQFFGPGTRLTVL.

The chain employs TRBV5-8 and TRBJ2-5, with no clear D. The CDR3 is made up of 14 amino acids. V lost 1 base and J lost 1, with 8 bases in between. CDR1 and CDR2 (germline): SGHTS, YDEGEE. CDR3 nucleotides: TGTGCCAGCAGCTTGACGTCCATCCAAGAGACCCAGTACTTC. Amino acids: CASSLTSIQETQYF.

This clone appeared once. The gene calls are TRBV6-5 and TRBJ2-1, with a possible D match to TRBD2 (6 bases). This CDR3 has 14 residues. The V end lost 6 bases, the J end lost 7 bases, and 16 bases lay between the germline ends. Germline assignment: CDR1 MNHEY and CDR2 SVGAGI. The CDR3 DNA reads as TGTGCCAGCAGGGGGGGAACCAGGCAAAATGAGCAGTTCTTC. Translation gives CASRGGTRQNEQFF.

This rearrangement joins TRBV29-1 to TRBJ1-1; TRBD1 is a possible D gene (6 bases). This CDR3 is built from 12 residues. The ends were cut back, 4 bases at V and 2 bases at J, with 8 bases in the middle. CDR1 is SQVTM and CDR2 is ANQGSEA in the germline V gene. Here the CDR3 reads CSVAQGNTEAFF. The CDR3 DNA is TGCAGCGTTGCACAGGGAAACACTGAAGCTTTCTTT.

This clone was seen a few times. The genes are TRBV28 and TRBJ1-2; tentatively, D is TRBD1 (6 bases). Germline V lookup: CDR1 MDHEN, CDR2 SYDVKM. V lost 3 bases to trimming and J lost 3 bases, with 11 bases between them. The CDR3 is made up of 14 amino acids. In DNA, the CDR3 is TGTGCCAGCAGTTTCGGTCAGGGGTACTATGGCTACACCTTC. This codes for CASSFGQGYYGYTF.

This chain connects TRBV6-5 to TRBJ2-1, with 10 bases that match TRBD2. Trimming at V came to 0 bases and at J to 6 bases, leaving 5 bases not matched to a gene. CDR3 length: 16 amino acids. CDR1 and CDR2 from the germline V gene are MNHEY and SVGAGI. This CDR3 is CASSYSPSGGRNEQFF. CDR3 sequence (DNA): TGTGCCAGCAGTTACTCGCCTAGCGGGGGACGCAATGAGCAGTTCTTC.

This clone has just one count. The chain links TRBV19 to TRBJ2-7, with 11 bases that match TRBD1. This CDR3 comprises 14 residues. The V gene end was trimmed by 6 bases and the J gene end by 6 bases; junction bases not matched to a gene: 7. CDR1 is LNHDA and CDR2 is SQIVND in the germline V gene (reference sequence). The CDR3 DNA is TGTGCCAGTAGCGGGACAGGGGGTATGGGCGAGCAGTACTTC. It yields the protein CASSGTGGMGEQYF. Full variable domain (missing parts from reference TRBV19 and TRBJ2-7): DGGITQSPKYLFRKEGQNVTLSCEQNLNHDAMYWYRQDPGQGLRLIYYSQIVNDFQKGDIAEGYSVSREKKESFPLTVTSAQKNPTAFYLCASSGTGGMGEQYFGPGTRLTVT.

This clone was recorded a few times. This sequence joins TRBV7-8 and TRBJ2-7; tentatively, D is TRBD2 (5 bases). The V end lost 4 bases, the J end lost 0 bases, and 16 bases lay between the germline ends. The germline gives CDR1 SGHVS, CDR2 FQNEAQ. The CDR3 contains 16 residues. Here the CDR3 reads CASSSPWERNSYEQYF. CDR3 coding DNA: TGTGCCAGCAGCTCCCCTTGGGAGCGGAACTCCTACGAGCAGTACTTC.

The chain combines TRBV19 with TRBJ2-3; 14 nucleotides align to TRBD2. Germline loops: CDR1 LNHDA, CDR2 SQIVND (reference sequence). The CDR3 extends over 18 amino acids. V was pared by 5 bases and J by 5 bases, with 12 bases of the junction left unmatched. The CDR3 DNA reads as TGTGCCAGTAGTCCCCGGACTAGCGGGAGGTTCGATGGAGATACGCAGTATTTT. It is translated as CASSPRTSGRFDGDTQYF.

The rearrangement uses TRBV7-9 and TRBJ2-2; D is unresolved. The CDR3 sequence is 12 residues long. Per the germline V gene, CDR1 is SEHNR and CDR2 is FQNEAQ (reference sequence). Trimming shortened V by 5 bases and J by 7 bases, and 8 bases separated the two germline ends. CDR3 region: CASSLQDGELFF. As DNA, the CDR3 is TGTGCCAGCAGCCTTCAGGACGGGGAGCTGTTTTTT. The full variable domain, completed using reference TRBV7-9 and TRBJ2-2, is DTGVSQNPRHKITKRGQNVTFRCDPISEHNRLYWYRQTLGQGPEFLTYFQNEAQLEKSRLLSDRFSAERPKGSFSTLEIQRTEQGDSAMYLCASSLQDGELFFGEGSRLTVL.

This sequence joins TRBV27 and TRBJ1-4; D uncertain. The germline gives CDR1 MNHEY, CDR2 SMNVEV (reference sequence). The CDR3 contains 14 residues. The V and J ends lost 6 bases and 4 bases respectively, with 12 bases between them. The CDR3 reads CASRSSGFNEKLFF. The CDR3 DNA is TGTGCCAGCAGATCCTCGGGGTTTAATGAAAAACTGTTTTTT.

The chain combines TRBV10-3 with TRBJ2-7, with D possibly matching TRBD2 (6 bases). The CDR3 length is 19 residues. CDR1 and CDR2 from the germline V gene are ENHRY and SYGVKD. The V and J ends lost 0 bases and 6 bases respectively, with 27 bases between them. CDR3 region: CAISESISGIRGSGAEQYF. The CDR3 region has the DNA TGTGCCATCAGTGAGTCGATTTCTGGGATCCGGGGTTCGGGAGCCGAGCAGTACTTC.

The table lists this clone with a few counts. CDR3 region: CASSQAQPGGATYNEQFF. For the CDR3, the DNA is TGCGCCAGCAGCCAAGCCCAGCCCGGGGGGGCTACCTACAATGAGCAGTTCTTC. This rearrangement joins TRBV4-3 to TRBJ2-1, with 8 bases that match TRBD2. V dropped 1 base and J dropped 2; count of bases not matched to a gene: 10. The CDR3 consists of 18 residues. CDR1 is LGHNA and CDR2 is YSLEER in the germline V gene.

V and J are TRBV27 and TRBJ1-2, with D maybe TRBD1 (5 bases). V lost 3 bases and J 2 bases, leaving 10 bases between the germline ends. Germline V gene data show CDR1 as MNHEY and CDR2 as SMNVEV (reference sequence). This CDR3 is built from 14 residues. CDR3 in DNA: TGTGCCAGCAGTTTTCGAGGGACCAACTATGGCTACACCTTC. Translating gives CASSFRGTNYGYTF.

The chain links TRBV9 to TRBJ2-3; possible D gene TRBD1, 6 bases. The length of the CDR3 is 16 residues. Deletions cut 0 bases from V and 3 bases from J, with 14 bases between. The germline V gene has CDR1 SGDLS and CDR2 YYNGEE. This CDR3 reads CASSVVVGGGTDTQYF. For the CDR3, the DNA is TGTGCCAGCAGCGTAGTGGTAGGGGGTGGAACAGATACGCAGTATTTT.

The V and J genes are TRBV2 and TRBJ2-1, with unresolved D. Germline V gene sequence: CDR1 SNHLY, CDR2 FYNNEI. The CDR3 totals 13 residues. Between the trimmed V and J ends, which lost 8 bases and 4 bases, there was a span of 12 bases. The CDR3 coding sequence is TGTGCCAGCCAGGTAGCTGCGTACAATGAGCAGTTCTTC. Its translation is CASQVAAYNEQFF.

This rearrangement joins TRBV27 to TRBJ1-1; D is unresolved. The ends were cut back, 5 bases at V and 1 base at J, with 8 bases in the middle. The CDR3 length is 13 residues. Germline V gene data show CDR1 as MNHEY and CDR2 as SMNVEV (reference sequence). The CDR3, as DNA: TGTGCCAGCAGTCTAGACTGGAACACTGAAGCTTTCTTT. Its protein product is CASSLDWNTEAFF.

V gene TRBV6-5 combines with J gene TRBJ2-1; TRBD2 agrees at 8 bases. Per germline, CDR1 MNHEY and CDR2 SVGAGI. V shed 6 bases, J shed 12 bases, and the junction held 7 bases outside the gene matches. The CDR3 contains 12 residues. In DNA form, the CDR3 reads TGTGCCAGCAGAGAGCGGGAGCTCGGGCAGTTCTTC. Residues: CASRERELGQFF.

This chain links TRBV11-2 with TRBJ2-7, with 8 bases matching TRBD2. This CDR3 is 18 amino acids long. The V and J ends lost 2 bases and 2 bases, in that order; junction bases with no gene match: 14. Germline values: CDR1 SGHAT, CDR2 FQNNGV. The CDR3 reads CASSLSFGGSGTPYEQYF. CDR3 DNA sequence: TGTGCCAGCAGCTTATCCTTCGGGGGTAGCGGGACCCCCTACGAGCAGTACTTC.

V gene TRBV2 combines with J gene TRBJ2-3; D is unresolved. This CDR3 region has 14 residues. Per the germline V gene, CDR1 is SNHLY and CDR2 is FYNNEI. V lost 4 bases and J 6 bases, leaving 14 bases between the germline ends. The CDR3 DNA reads TGTGCCAGCAGTGTACCCTCCTCCGTGGATACGCAGTATTTT. Its translation is CASSVPSSVDTQYF.

This clone has more than one count but fewer than ten. This sequence joins TRBV6-1 and TRBJ2-2, with TRBD1 as a possible D gene (6 bases). The CDR3 extends over 14 amino acids. V was pared by 3 bases and J by 5 bases, with 10 bases between. Germline CDR1 and CDR2: MNHNS and SASEGT. CDR3 sequence (DNA): TGTGCCAGCAGTGACAAGGGGGAGACCGGGGAGCTGTTTTTT. Translated, it gives CASSDKGETGELFF.

This chain links TRBV13 with TRBJ2-1, with D hard to call. The CDR3 consists of 15 residues. The germline gives CDR1 PRHDT, CDR2 FYEKMQ (reference sequence). Trimming stripped 1 base from V and 8 bases from J, with 15 bases between. CDR3 sequence: CASSLALTPEDEQFF. The CDR3 nucleotides are TGTGCCAGCAGCTTAGCACTAACCCCTGAGGATGAGCAGTTCTTC.